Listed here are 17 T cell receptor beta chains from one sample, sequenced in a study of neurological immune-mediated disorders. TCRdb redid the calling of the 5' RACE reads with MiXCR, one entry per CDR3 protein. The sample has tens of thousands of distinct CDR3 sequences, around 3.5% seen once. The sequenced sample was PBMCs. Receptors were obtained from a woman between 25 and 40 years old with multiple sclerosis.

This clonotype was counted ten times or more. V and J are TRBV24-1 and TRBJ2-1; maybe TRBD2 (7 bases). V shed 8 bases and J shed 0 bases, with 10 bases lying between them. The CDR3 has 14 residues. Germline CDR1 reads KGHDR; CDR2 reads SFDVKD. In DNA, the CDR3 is TGTGCCACCACCGCGGGGGCCTCCTACAATGAGCAGTTCTTC. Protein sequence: CATTAGASYNEQFF.

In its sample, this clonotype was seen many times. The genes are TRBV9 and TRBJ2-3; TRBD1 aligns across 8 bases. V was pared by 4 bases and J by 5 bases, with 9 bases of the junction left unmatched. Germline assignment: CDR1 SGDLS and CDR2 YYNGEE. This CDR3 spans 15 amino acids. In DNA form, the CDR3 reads TGTGCCAGCAGCATGACAGGGGAACGTAGAGATACGCAGTATTTT. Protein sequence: CASSMTGERRDTQYF.

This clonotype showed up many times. The CDR3 loop is CAAGPRQINQPQHF. The CDR3 DNA reads as TGTGCCGCCGGCCCGCGGCAAATAAATCAGCCCCAGCATTTT. The gene calls are TRBV10-3 and TRBJ1-5; no reliable D call. The CDR3 has 14 amino acids. The V and J ends lost 11 bases and 4 bases respectively, with 18 bases between them. Germline V gene sequence: CDR1 ENHRY, CDR2 SYGVKD.

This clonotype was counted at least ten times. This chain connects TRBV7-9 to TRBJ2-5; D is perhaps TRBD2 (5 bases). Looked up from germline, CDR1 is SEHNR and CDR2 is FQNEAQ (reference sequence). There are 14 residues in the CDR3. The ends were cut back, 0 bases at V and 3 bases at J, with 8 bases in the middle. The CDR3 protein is CASSLASDKETQYF. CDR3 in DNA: TGTGCCAGCAGCTTAGCTAGCGACAAAGAGACCCAGTACTTC.

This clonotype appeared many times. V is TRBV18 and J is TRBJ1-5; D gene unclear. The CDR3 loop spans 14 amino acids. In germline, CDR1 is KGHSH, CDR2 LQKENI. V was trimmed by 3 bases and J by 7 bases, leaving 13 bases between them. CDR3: CASSPESTRQPQHF. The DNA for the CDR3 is TGTGCCAGCTCACCGGAAAGTACGCGGCAGCCCCAGCATTTT.

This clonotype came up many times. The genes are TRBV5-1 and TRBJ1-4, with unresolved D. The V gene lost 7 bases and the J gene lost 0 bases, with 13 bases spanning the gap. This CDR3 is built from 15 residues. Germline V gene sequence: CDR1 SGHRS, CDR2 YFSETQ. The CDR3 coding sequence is TGCGCCAGCGCAGAAAACACTGCAACTAATGAAAAACTGTTTTTT. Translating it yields CASAENTATNEKLFF.

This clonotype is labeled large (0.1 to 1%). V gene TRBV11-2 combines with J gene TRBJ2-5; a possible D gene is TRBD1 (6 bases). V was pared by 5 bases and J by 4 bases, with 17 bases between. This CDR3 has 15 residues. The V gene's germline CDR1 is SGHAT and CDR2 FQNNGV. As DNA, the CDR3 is TGTGCCAGCAGCCGAGAACCAGGGGCCGGAGAGACCCAGTACTTC. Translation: CASSREPGAGETQYF.

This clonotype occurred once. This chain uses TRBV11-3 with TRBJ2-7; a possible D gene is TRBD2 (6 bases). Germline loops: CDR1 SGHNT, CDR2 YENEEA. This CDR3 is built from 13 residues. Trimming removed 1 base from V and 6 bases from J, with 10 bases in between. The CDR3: CASSLGGVGEQYF. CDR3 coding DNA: TGTGCCAGCAGCTTAGGCGGGGTGGGCGAGCAGTACTTC.

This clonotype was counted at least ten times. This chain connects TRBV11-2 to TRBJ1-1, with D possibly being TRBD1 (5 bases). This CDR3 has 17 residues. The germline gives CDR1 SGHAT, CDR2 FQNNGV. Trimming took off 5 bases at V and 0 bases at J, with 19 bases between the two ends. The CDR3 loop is CASSPTRGTSMNTEAFF. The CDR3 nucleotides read TGTGCCAGCAGCCCCACTCGCGGGACGAGTATGAACACTGAAGCTTTCTTT.

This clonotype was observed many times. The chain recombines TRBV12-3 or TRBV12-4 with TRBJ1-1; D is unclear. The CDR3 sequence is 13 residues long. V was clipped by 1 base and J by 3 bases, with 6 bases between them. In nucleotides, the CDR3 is TGTGCCAGCAGTTTAGGAGACTACACTGAAGCTTTCTTT. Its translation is CASSLGDYTEAFF.

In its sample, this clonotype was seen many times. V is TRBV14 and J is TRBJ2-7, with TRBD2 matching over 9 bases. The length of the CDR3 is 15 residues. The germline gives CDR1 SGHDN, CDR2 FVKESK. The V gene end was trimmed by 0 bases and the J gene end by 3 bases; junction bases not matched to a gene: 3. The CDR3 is CASSQDGAGGYEQYF. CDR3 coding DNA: TGTGCCAGCAGCCAAGATGGAGCGGGGGGCTACGAGCAGTACTTC.

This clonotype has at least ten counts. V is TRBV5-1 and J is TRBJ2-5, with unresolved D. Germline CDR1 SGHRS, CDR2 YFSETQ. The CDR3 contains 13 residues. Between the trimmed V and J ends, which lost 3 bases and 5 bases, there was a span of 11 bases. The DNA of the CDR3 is TGCGCCAGCAGCTCGCCCACTGGGGAGACCCAGTACTTC. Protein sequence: CASSSPTGETQYF. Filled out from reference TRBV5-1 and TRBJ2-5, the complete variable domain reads KAGVTQTPRYLIKTRGQQVTLSCSPISGHRSVSWYQQTPGQGLQFLFEYFSETQRNKGNFPGRFSGRQFSNSRSEMNVSTLELGDSALYLCASSSPTGETQYFGPGTRLLVL.

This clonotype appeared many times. In DNA, the CDR3 is TGTGCCATCAGTGTGGAAGGGGAGTTTAGTCGGACCTATGGCTACACCTTC. Translating gives CAISVEGEFSRTYGYTF. V gene TRBV10-3 combines with J gene TRBJ1-2; weak D call: TRBD1 (5 bases). Trimming cost V 4 bases and J 4 bases, with 22 bases left between them. Germline values: CDR1 ENHRY, CDR2 SYGVKD. The CDR3 totals 17 residues.

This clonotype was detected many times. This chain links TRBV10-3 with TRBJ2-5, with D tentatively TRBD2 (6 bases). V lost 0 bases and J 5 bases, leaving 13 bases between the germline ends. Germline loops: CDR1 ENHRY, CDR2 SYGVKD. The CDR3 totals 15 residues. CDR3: CAISESQGRGETQYF. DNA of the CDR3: TGTGCCATCAGTGAGTCGCAGGGTCGGGGGGAGACCCAGTACTTC.

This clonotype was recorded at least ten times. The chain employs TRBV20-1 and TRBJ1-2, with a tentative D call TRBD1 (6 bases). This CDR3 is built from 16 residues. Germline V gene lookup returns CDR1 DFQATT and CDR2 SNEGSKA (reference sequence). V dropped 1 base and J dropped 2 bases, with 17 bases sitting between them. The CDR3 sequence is CSARATPGQMNYGYTF. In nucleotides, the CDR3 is TGCAGTGCTAGAGCCACCCCAGGACAGATGAACTATGGCTACACCTTC.

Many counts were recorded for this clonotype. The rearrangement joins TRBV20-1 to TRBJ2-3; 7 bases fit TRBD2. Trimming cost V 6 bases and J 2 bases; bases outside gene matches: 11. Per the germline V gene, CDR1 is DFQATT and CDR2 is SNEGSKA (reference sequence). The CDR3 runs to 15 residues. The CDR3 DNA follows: TGCAGTGCCAGGGAACCCGGGAGGTCCACAGATACGCAGTATTTT. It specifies CSAREPGRSTDTQYF.

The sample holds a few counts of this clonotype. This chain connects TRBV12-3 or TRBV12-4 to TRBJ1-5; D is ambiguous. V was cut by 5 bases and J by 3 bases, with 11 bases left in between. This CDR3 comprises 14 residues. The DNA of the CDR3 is TGTGCCAGCAGTCCCCGGACGGTCAATCAGCCCCAGCATTTT. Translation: CASSPRTVNQPQHF.